Sequencing of this T cell receptor (beta chain) was carried out in a study of blood T cell repertoires in COVID-19. The germline gives CDR1 MNHEY, CDR2 SVGAGI. Trimming left V 6 bases short and J 2 bases short, with 10 bases between. There are 13 residues in the CDR3. Measured with immunoSEQ multiplex PCR; TCRdb has only the in-frame clones, and not every one. The sample carries tens of thousands of clones, roughly 87% recorded once. The sequenced material came from peripheral blood. The chain carries TRBV6-5 and TRBJ1-1, with no clear D. The sequence derives from an elderly woman with COVID-19, enrolled during active disease. The CDR3 is CASSLTRNTEAFF. DNA of the CDR3: TGTGCCAGCAGCCTTACACGAAACACTGAAGCTTTCTTT.